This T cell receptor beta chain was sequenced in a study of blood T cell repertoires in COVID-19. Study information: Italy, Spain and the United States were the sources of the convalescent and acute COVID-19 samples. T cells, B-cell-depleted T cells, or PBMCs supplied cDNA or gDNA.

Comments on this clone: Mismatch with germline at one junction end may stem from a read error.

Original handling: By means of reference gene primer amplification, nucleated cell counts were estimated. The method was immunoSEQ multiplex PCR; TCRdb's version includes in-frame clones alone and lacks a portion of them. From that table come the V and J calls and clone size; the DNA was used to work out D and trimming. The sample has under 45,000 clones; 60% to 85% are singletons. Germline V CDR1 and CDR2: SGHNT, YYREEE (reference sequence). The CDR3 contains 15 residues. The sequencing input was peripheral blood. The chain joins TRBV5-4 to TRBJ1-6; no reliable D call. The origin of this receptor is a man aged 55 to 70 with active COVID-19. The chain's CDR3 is CASRLDGSPSSPLHF. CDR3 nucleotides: TGTGCCAGCAGGTTGGATGGGAGCCCCAGTTCACCCCTCCACTTT.